Reported below is one T cell receptor beta chain. Antigen unknown. TCR sequencing covered a few patients who responded to pembrolizumab. The data were obtained in a study of PD-1 blockade in mismatch repair-deficient tumors. Generated by immunoSEQ multiplex PCR, the TCRdb table keeps only in-frame clones and is missing some. Among 50,000 to 75,000 clones listed, approximately 89% were seen once. Study-wide findings and caveats: After pembrolizumab, tumor-resident clones rose rapidly, then generally contracted before radiologic responses.

The sequence derives from an adult with mismatch repair-deficient cancer. Source: peripheral blood, taken 52 weeks after starting pembrolizumab.

The DNA for the CDR3 is TGCGCCAGCAGCTTCAGGAGCATGAACACTGAAGCTTTCTTT. It yields the protein CASSFRSMNTEAFF. The chain couples TRBV5-1 to TRBJ1-1, with D hard to call. The CDR3 has 14 amino acids. CDR1 and CDR2 from the germline V gene are SGHRS and YFSETQ. The V end lost 2 bases, the J end lost 0 bases, and 8 bases lay between the germline ends.